The sequence of this T cell receptor (beta chain) was determined in a study of beta chain features in type 1 diabetes. Overall study: Approximately 100 million sorted cells were examined across all samples. Study-wide results and caveats: PCR might favor shorter templates, but any such skew would affect patients and controls equally. Any HLA type influence on TCRB rearrangement was left unresolved here. Moderately but significantly shorter TCRB CDR3s were found in Type 1 diabetes patients in all four CD4+ subsets. Patients with type 1 diabetes showed fewer VDJ junction insertions and more deletions.

V was clipped by 0 bases and J by 5 bases, with 9 bases between them. Per the germline V gene, CDR1 is SGDLS and CDR2 is YYNGEE. The CDR3 has 14 amino acids. The whole isolated RNA underwent reverse transcription, so sequencing captured expressed TCRB transcripts. Clones were read by immunoSEQ multiplex PCR, and TCRdb kept only the in-frame ones, dropping some. This repertoire shows 600,000 or so clones, around 12% found once; its top ten account for 0.095% to 0.15%. This clone came up a few times. The antigen remains unidentified. Material: naive CD4+ T cells from blood. The TCR was taken from a man aged 25-45 years with type 1 diabetes. The chain links TRBV9 to TRBJ2-1; D may be TRBD1 (5 bases). The CDR3 nucleotides are TGTGCCAGCAGCGTAGAACCCAGGGACAATGAGCAGTTCTTC. Amino acids: CASSVEPRDNEQFF.